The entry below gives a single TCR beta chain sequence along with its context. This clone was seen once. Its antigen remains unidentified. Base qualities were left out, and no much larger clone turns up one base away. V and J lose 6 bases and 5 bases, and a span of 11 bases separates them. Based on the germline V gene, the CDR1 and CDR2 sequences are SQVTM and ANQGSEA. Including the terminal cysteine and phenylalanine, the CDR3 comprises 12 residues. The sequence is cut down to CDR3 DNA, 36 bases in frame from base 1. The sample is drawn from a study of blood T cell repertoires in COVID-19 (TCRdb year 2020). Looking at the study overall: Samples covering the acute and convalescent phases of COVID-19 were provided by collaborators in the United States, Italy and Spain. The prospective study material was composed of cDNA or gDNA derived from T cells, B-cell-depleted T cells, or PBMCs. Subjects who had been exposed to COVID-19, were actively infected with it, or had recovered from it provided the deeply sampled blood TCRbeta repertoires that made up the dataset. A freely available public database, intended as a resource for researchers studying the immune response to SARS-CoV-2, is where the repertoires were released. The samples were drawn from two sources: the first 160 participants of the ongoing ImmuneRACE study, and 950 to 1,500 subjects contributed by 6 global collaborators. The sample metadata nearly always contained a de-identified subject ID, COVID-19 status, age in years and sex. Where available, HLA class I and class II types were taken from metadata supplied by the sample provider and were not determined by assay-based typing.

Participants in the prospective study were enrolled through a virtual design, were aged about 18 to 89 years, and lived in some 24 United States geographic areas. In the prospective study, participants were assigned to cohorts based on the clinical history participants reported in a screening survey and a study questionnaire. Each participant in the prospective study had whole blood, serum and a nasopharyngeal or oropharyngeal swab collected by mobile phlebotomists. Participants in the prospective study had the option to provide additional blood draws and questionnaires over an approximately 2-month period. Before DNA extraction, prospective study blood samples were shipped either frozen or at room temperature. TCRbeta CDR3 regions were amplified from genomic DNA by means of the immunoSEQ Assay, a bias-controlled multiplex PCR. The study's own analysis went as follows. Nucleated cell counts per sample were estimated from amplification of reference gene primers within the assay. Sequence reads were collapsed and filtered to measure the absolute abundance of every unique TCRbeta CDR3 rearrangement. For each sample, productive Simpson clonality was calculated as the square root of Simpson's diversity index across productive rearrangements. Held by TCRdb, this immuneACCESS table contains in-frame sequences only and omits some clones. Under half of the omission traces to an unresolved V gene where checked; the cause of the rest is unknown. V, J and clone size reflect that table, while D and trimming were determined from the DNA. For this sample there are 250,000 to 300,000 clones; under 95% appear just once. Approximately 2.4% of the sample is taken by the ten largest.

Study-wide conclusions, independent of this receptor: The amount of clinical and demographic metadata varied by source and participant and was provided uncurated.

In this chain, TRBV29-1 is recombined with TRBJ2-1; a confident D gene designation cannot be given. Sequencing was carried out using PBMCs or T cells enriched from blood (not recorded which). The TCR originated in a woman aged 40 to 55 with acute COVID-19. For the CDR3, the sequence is CSVFWQNNEQFF. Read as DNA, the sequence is TGCAGCGTATTCTGGCAGAACAATGAGCAGTTCTTC.